Each of the 5 T cell receptor beta chains below was sequenced from the same sample in a study of T cells in Graves' hyperthyroidism and ophthalmopathy. RNA transcripts served as the template for amplifying TCR beta CDR3 regions. The primer set for the first-round RT-PCR of the TCR CDR3 was HTBI. MiXCR was run by TCRdb on the multiplex PCR reads, yielding one entry per CDR3 protein. Among hundreds of thousands of distinct CDR3 sequences, under 20% were seen once, and the ten largest hold 16%. The source material was blood. The receptors come from a woman aged 50 to 65 with Graves' hyperthyroidism that later progressed to Graves' ophthalmopathy.

The V call is TRBV15, the J call TRBJ1-2, with TRBD1 matching 7 bases. CDR1 is LNHNV and CDR2 is YYDKDF in the germline V gene (reference sequence). This CDR3 contains 16 residues. V gave up 3 bases and J gave up 7 bases; unmatched junction bases: 14. CDR3 protein: CATSSSQLQGPGGYTF. In DNA, the CDR3 is TGTGCCACCAGCAGCTCCCAATTACAGGGGCCCGGTGGCTACACCTTC.

This clonotype was recorded at least ten times. The chain combines TRBV30 with TRBJ2-7, with D possibly TRBD2 on 6 matching bases. The germline V gene has CDR1 GTSNPN and CDR2 SVGIG (reference sequence). The CDR3 is made up of 15 amino acids. Trimming cost V 0 bases and J 5 bases, with 17 bases left between them. This CDR3 reads CAWSVAGSPQDEQYF. CDR3 DNA sequence: TGTGCCTGGAGTGTTGCCGGGAGTCCCCAGGACGAGCAGTACTTC.

The chain recombines TRBV29-1 with TRBJ1-5; TRBD1 is a possible D gene (5 bases). The CDR3 contains 13 residues. The V and J ends lost 5 bases and 5 bases respectively, with 13 bases between them. Germline assignment: CDR1 SQVTM and CDR2 ANQGSEA. CDR3: CSVWQGVDQPQHF. The CDR3 coding sequence is TGCAGCGTTTGGCAGGGTGTTGATCAGCCCCAGCATTTT. Supplemented by reference TRBV29-1 and TRBJ1-5, the full variable domain reads SAVISQKPSRDICQRGTSLTIQCQVDSQVTMMFWYRQQPGQSLTLIATANQGSEATYESGFVIDKFPISRPNLTFSTLTVSNMSPEDSSIYLCSVWQGVDQPQHFGDGTRLSIL.

In its sample, this clonotype was seen many times. The CDR3: CAWSGVLAGAYEQYF. In DNA, the CDR3 is TGTGCCTGGAGTGGAGTGCTAGCGGGGGCCTACGAGCAGTACTTC. This chain uses TRBV30 with TRBJ2-7; 10 positions agree with TRBD2. Germline CDR1 GTSNPN, CDR2 SVGIG (reference sequence). The CDR3 has 15 amino acids. Unmatched junction bases numbered 5, after V lost 1 base and J lost 2 bases.

This clonotype came up many times. This rearrangement joins TRBV2 to TRBJ1-3, with a possible D match to TRBD1 (6 bases). Germline V gene data show CDR1 as SNHLY and CDR2 as FYNNEI. The V gene lost 1 base and the J gene lost 4 bases, with 11 bases spanning the gap. The CDR3 runs to 15 residues. CDR3 residues: CASSEGQARGNTIYF. CDR3 DNA sequence: TGTGCCAGCAGTGAAGGACAGGCGAGAGGAAACACCATATATTTT.